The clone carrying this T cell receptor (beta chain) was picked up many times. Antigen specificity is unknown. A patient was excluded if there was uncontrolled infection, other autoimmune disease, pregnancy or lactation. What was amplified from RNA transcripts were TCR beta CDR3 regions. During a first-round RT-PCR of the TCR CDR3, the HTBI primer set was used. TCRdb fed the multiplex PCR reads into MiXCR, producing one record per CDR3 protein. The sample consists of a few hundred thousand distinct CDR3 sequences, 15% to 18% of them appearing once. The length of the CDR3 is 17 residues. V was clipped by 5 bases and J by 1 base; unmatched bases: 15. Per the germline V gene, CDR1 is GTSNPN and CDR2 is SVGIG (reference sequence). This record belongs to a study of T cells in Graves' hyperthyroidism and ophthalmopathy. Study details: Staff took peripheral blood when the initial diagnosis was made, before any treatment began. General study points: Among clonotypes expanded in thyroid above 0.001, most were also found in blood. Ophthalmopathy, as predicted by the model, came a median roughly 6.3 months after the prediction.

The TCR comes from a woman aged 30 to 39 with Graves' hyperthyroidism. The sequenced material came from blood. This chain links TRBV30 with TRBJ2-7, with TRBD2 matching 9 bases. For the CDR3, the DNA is TGTGCCTGGTTTGCGGGAGGGCCGCCTCAGATTTCCTACGAGCAGTACTTC. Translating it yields CAWFAGGPPQISYEQYF.